This T cell receptor beta chain was captured in a study of blood T cell repertoires in COVID-19. Authors' analysis steps: Counts of nucleated cells, estimated from reference gene primer amplification, were obtained. Data came from immunoSEQ multiplex PCR; TCRdb stores just in-frame clones and leaves some out. The V and J calls and clone size were taken over from that table, and D and trimming were inferred from the DNA. The data show about 300,000 clones, with under 90% seen just once and roughly 2.9% held by the top ten. What was sequenced was PBMCs or T cells enriched from blood (not recorded which). This receptor was identified in a woman in her forties or fifties who had been exposed to COVID-19.

The CDR3 loop reads CASRQHRGGAYETQYF. In DNA form, the CDR3 reads TGTGCCAGCAGACAACATCGCGGGGGGGCCTACGAGACCCAGTACTTC. This rearrangement joins TRBV28 to TRBJ2-5, with 9 bases lining up with TRBD2. The CDR3 covers 16 residues. Germline trimming cut 6 bases from V and 5 bases from J; bases unmatched to any gene: 13. The germline V gene has CDR1 MDHEN and CDR2 SYDVKM.